This T cell receptor beta chain came from a study of immune heterogeneity within non-small cell lung tumors. For the TCR beta CDR3, multiplex PCR with 32 V and 13 J primers performed the amplification. TCRdb analysed the multiplex PCR reads with MiXCR anew, one entry per CDR3 protein. The sample includes approximately 3,200 distinct CDR3 sequences, 40% to 60% of them seen just once. This CDR3 comprises 15 residues. V was cut by 2 bases and J by 1 base, with 10 bases left in between. Template came from bulk tumor genomic DNA, at about 650 ng per sample. Collection of several biopsies per primary tumor, spaced far apart, took place during surgery. Curative surgery was undertaken by patients, who had untreated, newly diagnosed non-small cell lung cancer.

Material for sequencing was lung tumor tissue. The sequence derives from a man in his sixties with non-small cell lung cancer. The chain joins TRBV12-3 or TRBV12-4 to TRBJ2-3, with D uncertain. CDR3 residues: CASSLRRTRTDTQYF. The CDR3 DNA sequence: TGTGCCAGCAGTTTACGGCGGACCCGCACAGATACGCAGTATTTT.